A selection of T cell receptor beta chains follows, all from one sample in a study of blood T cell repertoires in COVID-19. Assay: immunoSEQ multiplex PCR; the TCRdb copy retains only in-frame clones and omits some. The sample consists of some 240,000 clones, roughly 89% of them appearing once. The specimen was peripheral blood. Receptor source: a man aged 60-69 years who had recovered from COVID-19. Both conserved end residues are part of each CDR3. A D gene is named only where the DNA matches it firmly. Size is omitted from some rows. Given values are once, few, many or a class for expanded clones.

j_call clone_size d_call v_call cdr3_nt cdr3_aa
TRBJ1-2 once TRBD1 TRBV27 TGTGCCAGCAGTTTCAGGGGGATCGATGGCTACACCTTC CASSFRGIDGYTF
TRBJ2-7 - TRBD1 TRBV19 TGTGCCAGTAGATCGGGACAGGGGGCGTTTCCCCGGGAGCAGTACTTC CASRSGQGAFPREQYF
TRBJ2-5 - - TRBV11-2 TGTGCCAGTAGGATAGCGTTAGAGACCCAGTACTTC CASRIALETQYF
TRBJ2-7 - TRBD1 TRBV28 TGTGCCTCGTGGGACAGGGGGCAAGAGCAGTACTTC CASWDRGQEQYF
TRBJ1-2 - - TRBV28 TGTGCCAGCAGTTCCCCGACAGGTCATGGCTACACCTTC CASSSPTGHGYTF
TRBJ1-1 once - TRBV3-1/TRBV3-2 TGTGCCAGCAGCCCGGGAGGGAACACTGAAGCTTTCTTT CASSPGGNTEAFF
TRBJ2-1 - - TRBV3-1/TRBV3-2 TGTGCCAGCAGCAAACAAACGATCGCAACCTACAATGAGCAGTTCTTC CASSKQTIATYNEQFF
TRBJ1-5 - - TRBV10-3 TGTGCCATCAGTGAGACCCTCCTCACTACAGGGAGTCAGCCCCAGCATTTT CAISETLLTTGSQPQHF
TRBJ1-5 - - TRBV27 TGTGCCAGCAGCCCTGAACGGGGTCAGCCCCAGCATTTT CASSPERGQPQHF
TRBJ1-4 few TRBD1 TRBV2 TGTGCCAGCGCACCGGGGGGGACAGATATCTTAACAACTAATGAAAAACTGTTTTTT CASAPGGTDILTTNEKLFF
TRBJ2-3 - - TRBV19 TGTGCCAGTAGTATGACATATTTTAGCACAGATACGCAGTATTTT CASSMTYFSTDTQYF
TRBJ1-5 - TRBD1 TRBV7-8 TGTGCCAGCAGCCATGACAGGGACCCTTATAGCAATCAGCCCCAGCATTTT CASSHDRDPYSNQPQHF
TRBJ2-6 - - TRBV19 TGTGCCAGTAGTAACAGGGCTGGGGCCAACGTCCTGACTTTC CASSNRAGANVLTF
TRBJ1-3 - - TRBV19 TGTGCCAGTAGACAGCACTCTGGAAACACCATATATTTT CASRQHSGNTIYF
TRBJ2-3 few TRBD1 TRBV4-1 TGCGCCAGCAGCCACCCCCGCCTGGGGGCTTACAGGGGATCTTTCACCACAGATACGCAGTATTTT CASSHPRLGAYRGSFTTDTQYF
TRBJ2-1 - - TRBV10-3 TGTGCCATCGGACAGCCACACCTTGGGAATGAGCAGTTCTTC CAIGQPHLGNEQFF
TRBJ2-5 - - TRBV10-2 TGCGCCAGCAGTTTACATTTTCAAGAGACCCAGTACTTC CASSLHFQETQYF
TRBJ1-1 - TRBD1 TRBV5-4 TGTGCCAGCAGCTTGGCCGCAGGGGGGTCTGCGGGAGCTTTCTTT CASSLAAGGSAGAFF
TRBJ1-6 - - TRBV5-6 TGTGCCAGCAGCTTTCGGGGGATCTCCTATAATTCACCCCTCCACTTT CASSFRGISYNSPLHF
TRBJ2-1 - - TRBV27 TGTGCCAGCAGTTTGACTAACAATGAGCAGTTCTTC CASSLTNNEQFF
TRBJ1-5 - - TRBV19 TGTGCCAGTAGTATCCCCCGTCAGCCCCAGCATTTT CASSIPRQPQHF
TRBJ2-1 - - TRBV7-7 TGTGCCAGCAGCTCAGTGGGGACACGGGGTGAGCAGTTCTTC CASSSVGTRGEQFF
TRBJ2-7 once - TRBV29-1 TGCAGCGTTGAAAGGGAGCAGTCCTACGAGCAGTACTTC CSVEREQSYEQYF
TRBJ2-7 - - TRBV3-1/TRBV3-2 TGTGCCAGCAGCCAAGGTGGAGTGTACGAGCAGTACTTC CASSQGGVYEQYF
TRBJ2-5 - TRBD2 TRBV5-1 TGCGCCAGCAGCGTAGCGGGGAAAGAGACCCAGTACTTC CASSVAGKETQYF
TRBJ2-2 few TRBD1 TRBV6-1 TGTGCCAGCATCGACAGGGGGTTAAGTACCGGGGAGCTGTTTTTT CASIDRGLSTGELFF
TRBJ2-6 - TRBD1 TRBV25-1 TGTGCCAGCTTAGGGACAGTCGGGGCCAACGTCCTGACTTTC CASLGTVGANVLTF
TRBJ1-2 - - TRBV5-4 TGTGCCAGCAGCTTGGAAAGCACTAACTATGGCTACACCTTC CASSLESTNYGYTF
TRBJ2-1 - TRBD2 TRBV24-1 TGTGCCACCAGTGACCCAACTAGCGGGAGGGCTAATGAGCAGTTCTTC CATSDPTSGRANEQFF
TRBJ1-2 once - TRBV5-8 TGTGCCAGCAGCCAAAACAGGAACGGTGGCTACACCTTC CASSQNRNGGYTF
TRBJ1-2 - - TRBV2 TGTGCCAGCAGTTCACAGGGTTATGGCTACACCTTC CASSSQGYGYTF
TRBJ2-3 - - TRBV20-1 TGCAGTGCTAGTGACGGGGTTAGCACAGATACGCAGTATTTT CSASDGVSTDTQYF
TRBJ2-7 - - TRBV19 TGTGCCAGTAGTAACGGCTACGAGCAGTACTTC CASSNGYEQYF
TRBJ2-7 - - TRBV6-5 TGTGCCAGCAGAACTCCGGGGACCTACGAGCAGTACTTC CASRTPGTYEQYF
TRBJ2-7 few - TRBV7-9 TGTGCCAGCACTGAGGACAGCTCCTACGAGCAGTACTTC CASTEDSSYEQYF
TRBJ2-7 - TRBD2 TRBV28 TGTGCCAGCAAGAAGAGACTAGCGACGGCCTACGAGCAGTACTTC CASKKRLATAYEQYF
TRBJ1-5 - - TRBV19 TGTGCCAGTTCAAAAACGGCGGCGGCGTCCGGACAGCCCCAGCATTTT CASSKTAAASGQPQHF
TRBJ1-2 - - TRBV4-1 TGCGCCAGCAGCCAAGGGTCGGGGTCGGGCTATGGCTACACCTTC CASSQGSGSGYGYTF
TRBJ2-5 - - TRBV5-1 TGCGCCAGCAGCCTATTGGCAGGGATTAGAGAGACCCAGTACTTC CASSLLAGIRETQYF
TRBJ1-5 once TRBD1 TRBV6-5 TGTGCCAGCAGTTGGGACAGGGACCAGCCCCAGCATTTT CASSWDRDQPQHF
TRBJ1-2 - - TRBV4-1 TGCGCCAGCAGCGCAGAACCCAGGCTTAACTATGGCTACACCTTC CASSAEPRLNYGYTF
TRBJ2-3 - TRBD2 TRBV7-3 TGTGCCAGCAGCTATAGCGGGGGGCGCCTTAATACGCAGTATTTT CASSYSGGRLNTQYF
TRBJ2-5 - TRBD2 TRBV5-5 TGTGCCAGCAGCTTGGCACGCGGGGGTGGGGAGACCCAGTACTTC CASSLARGGGETQYF
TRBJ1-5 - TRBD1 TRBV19 TGTGCCAGTAGACCTGGACAGGGATATCAGCCCCAGCATTTT CASRPGQGYQPQHF
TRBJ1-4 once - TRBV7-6 TGTGCCAGCAGCTTTGGGCCTTCTTATGAGGGTGAAAAACTGTTTTTT CASSFGPSYEGEKLFF
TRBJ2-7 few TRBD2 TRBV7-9 TGTGCCAGCAGCTTAAACGCGGGAGGGGCCTACGAGCAGTACTTC CASSLNAGGAYEQYF
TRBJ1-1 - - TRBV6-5 TGTGCCAGCAGTTGGGGCAGTATGGAGGGCACTGAAGCTTTCTTT CASSWGSMEGTEAFF
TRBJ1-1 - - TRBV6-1 TGTGCCAGCAGTGACCCGACAGGAGCACACACTGAAGCTTTCTTT CASSDPTGAHTEAFF